The 5 T cell receptor beta chains presented below share a single source sample, sequenced in a study of tumor-infiltrating lymphocytes in primary liver carcinoma. The researchers produced TCR beta cDNA from roughly 500 ng total RNA with a constant-region primer. Construction of TCR beta libraries relied on three successive nested multiplex PCR rounds employing slightly modified ARM-PCR. The first two PCR rounds, roughly 11 cycles each, used TRBV1-TRBV30 forward primers and a C-beta reverse primer. TCRdb called the multiplex PCR reads again in MiXCR, with one record for every CDR3 protein. The sample records around 40,000 distinct CDR3 sequences, about three quarters being singletons. Unsorted bulk tissue (about 20-30 mg) underwent RNA and DNA co-extraction. The sequenced sample consisted of liver tumor tissue from sampling region 2. Stated subset: tumor region T2, inferior pole. The receptor set was obtained from a man in his forties with primary liver carcinoma and hepatitis B virus infection.

Comments on this clonotype: This likely comes from a read error, as the CDR3 has no conserved phenylalanine or tryptophan at its end. The chain recombines TRBV6-2 or TRBV6-3 with TRBJ2-5; D is ambiguous. The germline V and J ends were trimmed by 5 bases and 6 bases, with 7 bases remaining between them. CDR3 length: 11 amino acids. Germline CDR1 MNHEY, CDR2 SVGEGT. The DNA for the CDR3 is TGTGCCAGCAGTCCCGTCCAGACCCAGTACTAC. Translating it yields CASSPVQTQYY.

This chain uses TRBV7-9 with TRBJ2-5; TRBD1 is a possible D gene (6 bases). CDR1 SEHNR and CDR2 FQNEAQ come from the germline V gene (reference sequence). CDR3 length equals 14 residues. The V end lost 9 bases, the J end lost 3 bases, and 17 bases lay between the germline ends. DNA of the CDR3: TGTGCCAGAAACTTATCCAGGGGAGAAGAGACCCAGTACTTC. As protein: CARNLSRGEETQYF.

With respect to this clonotype: At one boundary the junction diverges from the germline segment, which might be a read error. This rearrangement joins TRBV7-9 to TRBJ1-2; 7 nucleotides agree with TRBD1. CDR1 is SEHNR and CDR2 is FQNEAQ in the germline V gene (reference sequence). The CDR3 runs 17 residues. The CDR3 is CASSSRPQGGRNYGYAF. The CDR3 nucleotides are TGTGCCAGCAGCTCCAGACCCCAGGGGGGGCGCAACTACGGCTACGCCTTC.

Regarding this clonotype: Germline and junction disagree at one end, which may indicate a read error. The genes are TRBV14 and TRBJ2-5; D is unclear. From germline, CDR1 is SGHDN and CDR2 FVKESK. The CDR3 has 13 amino acids. The CDR3 sequence is CASSHDNSETQYF. For the CDR3, the DNA is TGTGCTAGCAGCCATGATAATTCCGAGACCCAGTACTTC.

This clonotype appeared many times. The CDR3 sequence is CASSLSGGQETQYF. The CDR3 DNA is TGTGCCAGCAGCTTAAGCGGGGGACAAGAGACCCAGTACTTC. V and J are TRBV11-2 and TRBJ2-5; the match to TRBD2 covers 8 bases. The junction had 1 base not matched to a gene; V was cut back by 2 bases and J by 2 bases. Germline loops: CDR1 SGHAT, CDR2 FQNNGV. The CDR3 contains 14 residues. The whole variable domain, filled in from reference TRBV11-2 and TRBJ2-5, reads EAGVAQSPRYKIIEKRQSVAFWCNPISGHATLYWYQQILGQGPKLLIQFQNNGVVDDSQLPKDRFSAERLKGVDSTLKIQPAKLEDSAVYLCASSLSGGQETQYFGPGTRLLVL.